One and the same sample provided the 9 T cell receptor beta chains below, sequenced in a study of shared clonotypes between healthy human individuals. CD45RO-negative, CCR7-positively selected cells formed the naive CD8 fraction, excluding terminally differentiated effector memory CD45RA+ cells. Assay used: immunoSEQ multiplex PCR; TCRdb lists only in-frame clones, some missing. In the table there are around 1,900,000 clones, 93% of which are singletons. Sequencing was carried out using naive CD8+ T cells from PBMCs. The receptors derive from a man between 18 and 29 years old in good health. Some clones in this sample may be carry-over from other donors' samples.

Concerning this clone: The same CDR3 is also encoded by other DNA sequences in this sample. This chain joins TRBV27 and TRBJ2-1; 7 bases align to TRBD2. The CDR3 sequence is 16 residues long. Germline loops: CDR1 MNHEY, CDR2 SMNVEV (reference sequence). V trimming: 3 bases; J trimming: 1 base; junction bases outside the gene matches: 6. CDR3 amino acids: CASSFSAGESYNEQFF. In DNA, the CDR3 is TGTGCCAGCAGTTTTTCGGCGGGAGAGTCCTACAATGAGCAGTTCTTC.

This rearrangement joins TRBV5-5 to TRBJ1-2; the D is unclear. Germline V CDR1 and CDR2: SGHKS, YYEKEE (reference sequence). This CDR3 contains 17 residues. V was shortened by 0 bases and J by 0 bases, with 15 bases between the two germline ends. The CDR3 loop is CASSLGVQITTNYGYTF. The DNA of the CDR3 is TGTGCCAGCAGCTTGGGGGTCCAGATCACAACTAACTATGGCTACACCTTC.

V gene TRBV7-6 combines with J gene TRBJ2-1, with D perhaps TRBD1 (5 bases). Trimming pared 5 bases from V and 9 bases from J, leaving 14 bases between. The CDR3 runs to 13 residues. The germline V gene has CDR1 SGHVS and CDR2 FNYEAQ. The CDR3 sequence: CASSQGVIFEQFF. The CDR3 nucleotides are TGTGCCAGCAGCCAAGGGGTAATTTTTGAGCAGTTCTTC.

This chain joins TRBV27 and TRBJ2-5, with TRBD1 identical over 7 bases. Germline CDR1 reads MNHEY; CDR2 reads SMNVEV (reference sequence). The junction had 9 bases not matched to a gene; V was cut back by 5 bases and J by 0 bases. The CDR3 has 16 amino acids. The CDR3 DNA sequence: TGTGCCAGCAGTCAACTACAGGGGTTTTACCAAGAGACCCAGTACTTC. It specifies CASSQLQGFYQETQYF.

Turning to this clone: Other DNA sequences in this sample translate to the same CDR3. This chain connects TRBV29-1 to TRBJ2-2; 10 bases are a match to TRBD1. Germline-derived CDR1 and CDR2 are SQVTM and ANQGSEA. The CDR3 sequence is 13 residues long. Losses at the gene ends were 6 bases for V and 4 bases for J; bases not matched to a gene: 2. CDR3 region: CSVRTGGTGELFF. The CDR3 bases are TGCAGCGTCCGGACAGGGGGCACCGGGGAGCTGTTTTTT.

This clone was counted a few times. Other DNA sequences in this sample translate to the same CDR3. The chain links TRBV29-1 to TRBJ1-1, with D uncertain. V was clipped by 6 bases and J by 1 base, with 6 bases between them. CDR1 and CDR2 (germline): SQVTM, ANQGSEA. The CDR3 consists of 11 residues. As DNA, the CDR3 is TGCAGCGTATATGAGAACACTGAAGCTTTCTTT. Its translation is CSVYENTEAFF.

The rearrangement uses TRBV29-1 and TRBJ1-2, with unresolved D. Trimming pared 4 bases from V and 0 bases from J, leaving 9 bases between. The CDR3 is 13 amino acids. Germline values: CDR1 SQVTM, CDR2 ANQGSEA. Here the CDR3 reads CSVGVSTNYGYTF. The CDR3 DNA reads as TGCAGCGTTGGTGTCAGCACTAACTATGGCTACACCTTC.

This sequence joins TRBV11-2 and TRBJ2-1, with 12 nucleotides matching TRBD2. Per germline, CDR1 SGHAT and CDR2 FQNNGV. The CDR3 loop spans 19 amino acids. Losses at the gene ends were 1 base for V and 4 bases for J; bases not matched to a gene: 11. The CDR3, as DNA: TGTGCCAGCAGCTTAGGACCGTCTAGCGGGAGGGATTTTTACAATGAGCAGTTCTTC. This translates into CASSLGPSSGRDFYNEQFF.

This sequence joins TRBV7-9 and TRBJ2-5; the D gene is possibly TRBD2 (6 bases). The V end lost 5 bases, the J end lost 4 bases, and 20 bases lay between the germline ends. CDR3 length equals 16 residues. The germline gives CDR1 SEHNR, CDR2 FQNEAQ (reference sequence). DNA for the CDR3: TGTGCCAGCAGCCCACTAAACAGGCGAGCGGGAGAGACCCAGTACTTC. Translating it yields CASSPLNRRAGETQYF.